Listed below are T cell receptor beta chains from one sample, sequenced in a study of T cells after yellow fever vaccination. Each CDR3 protein is one row after TCRdb ran MiXCR on the 5' RACE reads. The table shows 150,000 to 200,000 distinct CDR3 sequences, with roughly 6.2% occurring only once. The sample here was CD4+ T cells sorted from PBMCs, taken on the day of the first yellow fever vaccination. The receptors derive from a man aged 18 to 35 who received the YFV17D yellow fever vaccine. Each CDR3 is given with its conserved first and last residue. The order of the fields is clone size, D gene, J gene, V gene, CDR3 DNA, CDR3 protein. D genes are given only for firm matches. Size values are once, few and many counts, or a class for expanded clones, and some rows have none.

>many|-|TRBJ1-2|TRBV6-6
TGTGCCAGCAGTAGGATAGACAGGCCCTCCTTC
CASSRIDRPSF
>many|TRBD2|TRBJ2-3|TRBV6-2/TRBV6-3
TGTGCCAGCAAGATACGAGCGGGGCGGACAGATACGCAGTATTTT
CASKIRAGRTDTQYF
>many|-|TRBJ2-2|TRBV20-1
TGCAGTGCTCGGGACCGCTACACCGGGGAGCTGTTTTTT
CSARDRYTGELFF
>many|-|TRBJ2-7|TRBV3-1
TGTGCCAGCAGCCATAGCGGCCTCGGAGGTGAGCAGTACTTC
CASSHSGLGGEQYF
>many|-|TRBJ1-2|TRBV5-1
TGCGCCAGCAGCTTGGGGGCGGGGGCCCCAAGTGGCTACACCTTC
CASSLGAGAPSGYTF
>-|-|TRBJ2-4|TRBV7-2
TGTGCCAGCAGCTTTAATCCCAGAGACATTCAGTACTTC
CASSFNPRDIQYF
>few|-|TRBJ2-5|TRBV20-1
TGCAGTGCTAGAGAGTTGGGGGGGCGGGAGACCCAGTACTTC
CSARELGGRETQYF
>many|TRBD2|TRBJ2-3|TRBV10-2
TGCGCCAGCATTCCTGTTCCGGGACTAGCTTTGTATTTT
CASIPVPGLALYF
>many|TRBD2|TRBJ2-1|TRBV27
TGTGCCAGCAGTTCCCCTAGCGGGGGTGCCCACGAGCAGTTCTTC
CASSSPSGGAHEQFF
>few|TRBD1|TRBJ1-1|TRBV10-3
TGTGCCATCAGTGAGTCCCCGGGACAGGGAGAGGGGACTGAAGCTTTCTTT
CAISESPGQGEGTEAFF
>-|-|TRBJ1-3|TRBV10-3
TGTGCCATCAGTGGAGGTAATCGGTTGGACACCATATATTTT
CAISGGNRLDTIYF
>-|-|TRBJ2-3|TRBV10-3
TGTGCCATCAGTGAGCCCGGGCTCGCGCAGTATTTT
CAISEPGLAQYF
>-|TRBD1|TRBJ1-1|TRBV27
TGTGCCAGCAGGATTGCCGGGACAGGGTTCACTGAAGCTTTCTTT
CASRIAGTGFTEAFF
>-|-|TRBJ2-2|TRBV29-1
TGCAGCGTTTCTACGACAGTCTACGGGGAGCTGTTTTTT
CSVSTTVYGELFF
>many|-|TRBJ2-3|TRBV30
TGTGCCTGGAGTGCGGGGGCCCAGGGAATTGCAGATACGCAGTATTTT
CAWSAGAQGIADTQYF
>few|-|TRBJ2-7|TRBV18
TGTGCCAGCTCACCACCGGGCAGGGACGGCTACGAGCAGTACTTC
CASSPPGRDGYEQYF
>few|-|TRBJ2-5|TRBV5-1
TGCGCCAGCAGCTTTGCGGGTGCTGAGACCCAGTACTTC
CASSFAGAETQYF
>many|-|TRBJ1-1|TRBV18
TGTGCCAGCTCAAAGGCCGGGGTGGGGACTGAAGCTTTCTTT
CASSKAGVGTEAFF
>many|-|TRBJ2-3|TRBV5-6
TGTGCCAGCAGCTTGGGGTTTTCATACACAGATACGCAGTATTTT
CASSLGFSYTDTQYF
>many|-|TRBJ1-6|TRBV15
TGTGCCACCAGTCGGCAGGAAGGTTCACCCCTCCACTTT
CATSRQEGSPLHF
>few|-|TRBJ2-6|TRBV4-3
TGCGCCAGTTCCGGACAGTCTGGGGCCAACGTCCTGACTTTC
CASSGQSGANVLTF
>many|TRBD1|TRBJ2-2|TRBV20-1
TGCAGTGCTACCAGACAGGGACCGTCGGCCGGGGAGCTGTTTTTT
CSATRQGPSAGELFF